The 2 T cell receptor beta chains below were found in one sample sequenced in a study of T cells expressing NK-cell markers. For each CDR3 protein, TCRdb gives one entry from its re-call of the 5' RACE reads, without DNA. Its table records about 460,000 distinct CDR3 sequences. Sequences were obtained from blood T cells: a sorted CD56 or NKG2C T cell subset, CD4+ or CD8+ T cells, or bulk PBMC T cells (not recorded which). These receptors all stem from a woman between 45 and 65 years old in good health.

V and J are TRBV6-2 or TRBV6-3 and TRBJ2-3; TCRdb reports TRBD2, a call that lacks DNA to check it against. Germline V gene lookup returns CDR1 MNHEY and CDR2 SVGEGT. The CDR3 consists of 17 residues. The CDR3: CASSYELSGSYTDTQYF.

The V call is TRBV7-2, the J call TRBJ2-3; TCRdb's D call, TRBD2, is unchecked because there is no DNA. The germline V gene encodes CDR1 SGHTA and CDR2 FQGNSA. CDR3 length: 16 residues. The CDR3 loop is CASSNQWGEGRDTQYF.